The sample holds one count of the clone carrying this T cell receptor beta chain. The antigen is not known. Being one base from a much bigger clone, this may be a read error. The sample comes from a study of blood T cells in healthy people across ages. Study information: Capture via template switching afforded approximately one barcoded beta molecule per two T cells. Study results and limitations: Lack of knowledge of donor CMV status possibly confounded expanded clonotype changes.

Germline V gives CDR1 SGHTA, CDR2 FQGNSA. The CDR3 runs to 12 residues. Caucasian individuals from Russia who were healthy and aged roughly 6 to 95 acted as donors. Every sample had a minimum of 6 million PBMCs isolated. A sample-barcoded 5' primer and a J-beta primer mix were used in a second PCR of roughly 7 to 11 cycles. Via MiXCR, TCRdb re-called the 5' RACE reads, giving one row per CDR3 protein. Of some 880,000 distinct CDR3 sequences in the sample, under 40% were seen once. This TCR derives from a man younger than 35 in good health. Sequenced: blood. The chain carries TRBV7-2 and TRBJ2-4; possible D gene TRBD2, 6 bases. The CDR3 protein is CASILAENIQYF. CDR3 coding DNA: TGTGCCAGCATCTTAGCGGAAAACATTCAGTACTTC.